One and the same sample provided the 18 T cell receptor beta chains below, sequenced in a study of blood T cell repertoires in COVID-19. Profiled with immunoSEQ multiplex PCR; TCRdb holds only in-frame clones, not every one. Of 60,000 to 65,000 clones listed, 85% to 90% were seen once; the top ten hold approximately 8%. The sequenced sample consisted of peripheral blood. The receptors come from a human donor with active COVID-19. The donor label of this sample is uncertain.

The chain carries TRBV10-3 and TRBJ2-7, with TRBD1 matching over 11 bases. Germline V gene lookup returns CDR1 ENHRY and CDR2 SYGVKD. Germline trimming cut 6 bases from V and 3 bases from J; bases unmatched to any gene: 4. There are 14 residues in the CDR3. The CDR3 DNA is TGTGCCATCAGAGCCGGGACAGGGGGCTACGAGCAGTACTTC. Residues: CAIRAGTGGYEQYF.

The rearrangement uses TRBV7-9 and TRBJ2-5; D unclear. The CDR3 consists of 13 residues. The V and J ends lost 7 bases and 9 bases respectively, with 18 bases between them. From germline, CDR1 is SEHNR and CDR2 FQNEAQ (reference sequence). The CDR3 loop reads CASTGDLPEAQYF. The CDR3 DNA is TGTGCCAGCACAGGAGATTTACCCGAGGCCCAGTACTTC.

This clone has just one count. The rearrangement uses TRBV3-1 (or the pseudogene TRBV3-2) and TRBJ2-3; 7 bases match TRBD2. The CDR3 loop spans 15 amino acids. CDR1 is LGHDT and CDR2 is YNNKEL in the germline V gene (reference sequence). Trimming took 10 bases from V and 1 from J; bases not matched to a gene: 11. The CDR3 loop reads CATGMGDYGTDTQYF. The CDR3 nucleotides read TGTGCCACCGGTATGGGGGACTACGGCACAGATACGCAGTATTTT.

V is TRBV9 and J is TRBJ2-3, with 8 bases lining up with TRBD2. The CDR3 has 15 residues. The V and J ends lost 0 bases and 4 bases, in that order; junction bases with no gene match: 4. The germline V gene encodes CDR1 SGDLS and CDR2 YYNGEE. CDR3 bases: TGTGCCAGCAGCGTAGGCGGCGGGGGGTCAGATACGCAGTATTTT. Translation: CASSVGGGGSDTQYF. Full variable domain (missing parts from reference TRBV9 and TRBJ2-3): DSGVTQTPKHLITATGQRVTLRCSPRSGDLSVYWYQQSLDQGLQFLIQYYNGEERAKGNILERFSAQQFPDLHSELNLSSLELGDSALYFCASSVGGGGSDTQYFGPGTRLTVL.

Only a few counts were recorded for this clone. The chain links TRBV6-1 to TRBJ2-2, with TRBD2 matching over 8 bases. V lost 2 bases, J lost 1 base, and 0 bases stayed unmatched. This CDR3 is 15 amino acids long. CDR1 is MNHNS, CDR2 SASEGT, per germline. Here the CDR3 reads CASSESGGNTGELFF. As DNA, the CDR3 is TGTGCCAGCAGTGAAAGCGGGGGGAACACCGGGGAGCTGTTTTTT.

The V and J genes are TRBV6-2 or TRBV6-3 and TRBJ2-3; the match to TRBD2 covers 10 bases. V was clipped by 8 bases and J by 9 bases; unmatched bases: 5. This CDR3 spans 12 amino acids. The germline V gene encodes CDR1 MNHEY and CDR2 SVGEGT. CDR3 bases: TGTGCCAGCGGCCTAGCGGGGGCCACGCAGTATTTT. Protein product: CASGLAGATQYF.

The chain combines TRBV5-1 with TRBJ2-5, with D tentatively TRBD1 (5 bases). V gave up 7 bases and J gave up 2 bases, with 9 bases separating them. This CDR3 is 12 amino acids long. Germline V gives CDR1 SGHRS, CDR2 YFSETQ. The CDR3 sequence is CASSRDQETQYF. DNA for the CDR3: TGCGCCAGCTCCAGGGATCAAGAGACCCAGTACTTC.

J is TRBJ1-2 and V is TRBV4-3; D is unclear. The V gene lost 2 bases and the J gene lost 4 bases, with 11 bases spanning the gap. This CDR3 region has 14 residues. The germline V gene encodes CDR1 LGHNA and CDR2 YSLEER. CDR3: CASSQSRNSYGYTF. The DNA of the CDR3 is TGCGCCAGCAGCCAATCCCGTAATAGCTATGGCTACACCTTC.

The CDR3 DNA reads as TGTGCCAGCAGCTTGGTCGAGCACCCCTACAATGAGCAGTTCTTC. Translation gives CASSLVEHPYNEQFF. The rearrangement joins TRBV5-4 to TRBJ2-1; D uncertain. The CDR3 has 15 amino acids. The V and J ends lost 0 bases and 2 bases respectively, with 9 bases between them. CDR1 SGHNT and CDR2 YYREEE come from the germline V gene (reference sequence).

The CDR3 reads CASSSSRVSYEQYF. CDR3 sequence (DNA): TGTGCCAGCAGCTCATCCAGGGTGTCCTACGAGCAGTACTTC. The gene calls are TRBV7-2 and TRBJ2-7; a possible D gene is TRBD1 (5 bases). The CDR3 has 14 residues. CDR1 is SGHTA, CDR2 FQGNSA, per germline. Trimming took 4 bases from V and 1 from J, leaving 11 bases between them.

CDR3 sequence (DNA): TGCGCCAGCCGCAGCGGGGGGGCCGCCTACGAGCAGTACTTC. It yields the protein CASRSGGAAYEQYF. This chain connects TRBV5-1 to TRBJ2-7; TRBD2 matches at 10 bases. There are 14 residues in the CDR3. V dropped 7 bases and J dropped 2; count of bases not matched to a gene: 6. Looked up from germline, CDR1 is SGHRS and CDR2 is YFSETQ.

This sequence joins TRBV19 and TRBJ2-7, with D perhaps TRBD2 (7 bases). Germline loops: CDR1 LNHDA, CDR2 SQIVND (reference sequence). The CDR3 consists of 13 residues. The germline V and J ends were trimmed by 7 bases and 12 bases, with 22 bases remaining between them. The chain's CDR3 is CASTDRGAPVRYF. CDR3 sequence (DNA): TGTGCCAGTACCGACCGGGGGGCCCCGGTACGGTACTTC.

The chain has TRBV7-9 and TRBJ1-5; D gene uncertain. CDR1 and CDR2 (germline): SEHNR, FQNEAQ (reference sequence). This CDR3 contains 15 residues. Trimming stripped 1 base from V and 6 bases from J, with 13 bases between. The CDR3 sequence: CASSLDGMGVQPQHF. CDR3 DNA sequence: TGTGCCAGCAGCTTAGATGGAATGGGCGTTCAGCCCCAGCATTTT.

This chain connects TRBV7-2 to TRBJ2-3; 8 bases are a match to TRBD2. CDR3 length: 14 amino acids. The germline CDR1 and CDR2 sequences are SGHTA and FQGNSA. V dropped 6 bases and J dropped 4; count of bases not matched to a gene: 6. CDR3 residues: CASSYGGASDTQYF. CDR3 bases: TGTGCCAGCAGTTACGGGGGGGCGTCAGATACGCAGTATTTT.

The chain couples TRBV4-3 to TRBJ1-1; D perhaps matches TRBD1 (5 bases). CDR1 LGHNA and CDR2 YSLEER come from the germline V gene. V lost 0 bases to trimming and J lost 5 bases, with 13 bases between them. This CDR3 is 15 amino acids long. DNA for the CDR3: TGCGCCAGCAGCCAAGAGTCGGCAGGGAAAACTGAAGCTTTCTTT. Amino acid sequence: CASSQESAGKTEAFF.

The chain employs TRBV7-2 and TRBJ1-2; 8 bases are shared with TRBD1. The CDR3 sequence is 14 residues long. Per the germline V gene, CDR1 is SGHTA and CDR2 is FQGNSA. The J segment lost 8 bases and the V segment lost 3 bases, leaving 8 bases of the junction unmatched. CDR3: CASSFPGTGFGYTF. The CDR3 DNA follows: TGTGCCAGCAGCTTTCCCGGGACAGGATTCGGCTACACCTTC.

Written as DNA, the CDR3 is TGTGCCAGCAGCCAACCACTGAGTAATGAAAAACTGTTTTTT. Its translation is CASSQPLSNEKLFF. The chain links TRBV3-1 (or the pseudogene TRBV3-2) to TRBJ1-4; no reliable D call. The V gene lost 2 bases and the J gene lost 4 bases, with 8 bases spanning the gap. The CDR3 covers 14 residues. Germline-derived CDR1 and CDR2 are LGHDT and YNNKEL (reference sequence).

This clone was picked up a small number of times. J is TRBJ2-7 and V is TRBV5-4; D gene uncertain. The CDR3 has 11 residues. The germline V and J ends were trimmed by 3 bases and 2 bases, with 3 bases remaining between them. Looked up from germline, CDR1 is SGHNT and CDR2 is YYREEE (reference sequence). The CDR3, as DNA: TGTGCCAGCAGCTCTACCTACGAGCAGTACTTC. Translated: CASSSTYEQYF.